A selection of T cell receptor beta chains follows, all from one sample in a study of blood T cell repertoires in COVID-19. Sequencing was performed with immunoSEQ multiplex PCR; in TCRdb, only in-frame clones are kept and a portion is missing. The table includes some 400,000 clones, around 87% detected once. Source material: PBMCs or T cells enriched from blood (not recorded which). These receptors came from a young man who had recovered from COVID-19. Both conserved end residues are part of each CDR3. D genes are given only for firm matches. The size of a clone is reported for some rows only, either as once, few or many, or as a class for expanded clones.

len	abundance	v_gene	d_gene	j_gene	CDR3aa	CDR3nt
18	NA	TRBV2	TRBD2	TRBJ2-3	CASSQTGLAVNLTDTQYF	TGTGCCAGCAGTCAGACGGGACTAGCGGTTAACCTCACAGATACGCAGTATTTT
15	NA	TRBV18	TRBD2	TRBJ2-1	CASSPSGGPYNEQFF	TGTGCCAGCTCACCATCGGGAGGGCCGTACAATGAGCAGTTCTTC
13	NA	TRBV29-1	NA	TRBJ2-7	CSVDSRGTYEQYF	TGCAGCGTTGATTCCAGGGGAACCTACGAGCAGTACTTC
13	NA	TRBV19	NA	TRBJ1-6	CASRTRGLSPLHF	TGTGCCAGTAGGACTCGAGGACTTTCACCCCTCCACTTT
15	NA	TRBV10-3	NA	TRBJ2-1	CVISGGAESGDEQFF	TGTGTCATCAGTGGAGGAGCGGAATCTGGGGATGAGCAGTTCTTC
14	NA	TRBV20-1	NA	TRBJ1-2	CSASGGHANYGYTF	TGCAGTGCTAGTGGTGGACACGCTAACTATGGCTACACCTTC
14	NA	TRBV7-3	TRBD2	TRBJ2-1	CASGTGGGYNEQFF	TGTGCCAGCGGAACGGGAGGGGGATACAATGAGCAGTTCTTC
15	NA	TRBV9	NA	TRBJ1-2	CASSVDGTAVYGYTF	TGTGCCAGCAGCGTAGACGGAACAGCAGTCTATGGCTACACCTTC
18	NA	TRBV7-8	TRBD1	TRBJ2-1	CASSWTGTGGVMVNEQFF	TGTGCCAGCAGCTGGACGGGTACAGGGGGTGTTATGGTGAATGAGCAGTTCTTC
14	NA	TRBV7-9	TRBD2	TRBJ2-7	CASSPPGGTYEQYF	TGTGCCAGCAGCCCCCCGGGGGGGACCTACGAGCAGTACTTC
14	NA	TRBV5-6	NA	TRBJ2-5	CASSFGRDQETQYF	TGTGCCAGCAGCTTTGGGCGGGACCAAGAGACCCAGTACTTC
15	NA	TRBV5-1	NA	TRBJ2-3	CASSPDGSPTDTQYF	TGCGCCAGCAGCCCCGACGGGAGCCCCACAGATACGCAGTATTTT
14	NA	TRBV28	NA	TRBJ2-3	CASSLSGSTDTQYF	TGTGCCAGCAGTTTATCAGGTTCCACAGATACGCAGTATTTT
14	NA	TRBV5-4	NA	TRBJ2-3	CASSEVVATDTQYF	TGTGCCAGCAGCGAAGTGGTGGCCACAGATACGCAGTATTTT
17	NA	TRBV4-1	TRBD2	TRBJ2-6	CASSPPGTTGGANVLTF	TGCGCCAGCAGCCCTCCCGGGACTACGGGAGGGGCCAACGTCCTGACTTTC
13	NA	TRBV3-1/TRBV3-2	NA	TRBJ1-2	CASTAGLGYGYTF	TGTGCCAGCACCGCGGGGCTCGGCTATGGCTACACCTTC
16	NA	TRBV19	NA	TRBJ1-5	CASSIGGQRFNQPQHF	TGTGCCAGTAGTATAGGCGGACAGCGCTTCAATCAGCCCCAGCATTTT
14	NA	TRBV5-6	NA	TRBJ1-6	CASSLIQQNSPLHF	TGTGCCAGCAGCTTGATACAGCAGAATTCACCCCTCCACTTT
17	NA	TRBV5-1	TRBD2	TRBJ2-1	CASSSSSGASSYNEQFF	TGCGCCAGCAGCTCTAGTAGCGGGGCCAGCTCCTACAATGAGCAGTTCTTC
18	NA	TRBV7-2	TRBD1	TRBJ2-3	CASSSEGAHAHSTDTQYF	TGTGCCAGCAGTTCCGAGGGGGCCCACGCCCACAGTACAGATACGCAGTATTTT
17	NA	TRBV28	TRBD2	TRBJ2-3	CASSLSRGLAGVDTQYF	TGTGCCAGCAGTTTATCTAGAGGACTAGCGGGAGTCGATACGCAGTATTTT
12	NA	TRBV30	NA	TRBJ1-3	CAWSRAGNTIYF	TGTGCCTGGAGCAGGGCTGGAAACACCATATATTTT
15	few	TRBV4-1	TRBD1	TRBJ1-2	CASSQEKTGNYGYTF	TGCGCCAGCAGCCAAGAAAAGACAGGGAACTATGGCTACACCTTC
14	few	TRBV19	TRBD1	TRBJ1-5	CASSPDRANQPQHF	TGTGCCAGTAGTCCCGACAGGGCAAATCAGCCCCAGCATTTT
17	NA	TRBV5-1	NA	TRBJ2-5	CASSSSPTAGRSETQYF	TGCGCCAGCAGCTCATCCCCCACGGCAGGGAGGTCGGAGACCCAGTACTTC
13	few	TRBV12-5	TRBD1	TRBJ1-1	CASGRQGDTEAFF	TGTGCTAGTGGAAGACAGGGCGACACTGAAGCTTTCTTT
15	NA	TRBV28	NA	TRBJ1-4	CASSLYWGGKEKLFF	TGTGCCAGCAGTTTATACTGGGGCGGAAAAGAAAAACTGTTTTTT
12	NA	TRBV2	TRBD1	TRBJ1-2	CASGEQGISYTF	TGTGCCAGCGGGGAACAGGGGATCAGTTACACCTTC
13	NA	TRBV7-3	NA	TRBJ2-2	CASSSDSRGELFF	TGTGCCAGCAGCTCGGACAGTCGAGGGGAGCTGTTTTTT
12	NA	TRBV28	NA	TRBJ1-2	CATSRANYGYTF	TGTGCCACCTCCAGGGCAAACTATGGCTACACCTTC
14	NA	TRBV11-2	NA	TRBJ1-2	CASSSLTGDYGYTF	TGTGCCAGCAGCTCCCTGACAGGAGACTATGGCTACACCTTC
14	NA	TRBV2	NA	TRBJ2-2	CASILGGKTGELFF	TGTGCCAGCATATTGGGGGGAAAGACCGGGGAGCTGTTTTTT
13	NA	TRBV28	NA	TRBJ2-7	CASGRSTAYEQYF	TGTGCCAGCGGTAGGAGCACCGCCTACGAGCAGTACTTC
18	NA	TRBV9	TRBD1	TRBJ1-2	CASSVEHGGTGGPDGYTF	TGTGCCAGCAGCGTAGAACACGGCGGGACAGGGGGGCCGGATGGCTACACCTTC
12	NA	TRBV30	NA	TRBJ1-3	CAWSVERNTIYF	TGTGCCTGGAGTGTGGAGCGAAACACCATATATTTT
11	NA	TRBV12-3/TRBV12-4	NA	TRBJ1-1	CASSLRQGAFF	TGTGCCAGCAGTTTGAGGCAGGGAGCTTTCTTT
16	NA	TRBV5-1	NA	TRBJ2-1	CASSLGIGEEYNEQFF	TGCGCCAGCAGCTTGGGCATAGGGGAGGAGTACAATGAGCAGTTCTTC
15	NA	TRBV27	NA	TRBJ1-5	CASRRGFESNQPQHF	TGTGCCAGCAGACGGGGATTTGAAAGCAATCAGCCCCAGCATTTT
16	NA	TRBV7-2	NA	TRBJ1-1	CASSLQGPFLNTEAFF	TGTGCCAGCAGCTTACAGGGGCCGTTTTTGAACACTGAAGCTTTCTTT
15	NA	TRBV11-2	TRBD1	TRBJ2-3	CASSLGQGGTDTQYF	TGTGCCAGCAGCCTAGGACAGGGGGGCACAGATACGCAGTATTTT
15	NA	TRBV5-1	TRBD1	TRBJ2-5	CASSLAGTVQETQYF	TGCGCCAGCAGCTTGGCCGGGACAGTGCAAGAGACCCAGTACTTC
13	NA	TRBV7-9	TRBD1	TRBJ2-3	CASSLTGTGTQYF	TGTGCCAGCAGCTTAACCGGGACAGGAACGCAGTATTTT
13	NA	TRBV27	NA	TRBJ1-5	CASSLGQDQPQHF	TGTGCCAGCAGTTTAGGCCAAGATCAGCCCCAGCATTTT
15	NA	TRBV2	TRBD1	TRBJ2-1	CASSEQDRGNNEQFF	TGTGCCAGCAGTGAACAGGACAGGGGAAACAATGAGCAGTTCTTC
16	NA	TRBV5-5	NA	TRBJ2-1	CASSLLATSRGHEQFF	TGTGCCAGCAGCTTGTTGGCAACTAGCCGAGGCCATGAGCAGTTCTTC
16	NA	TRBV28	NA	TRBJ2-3	CASSLTSRLSTDTQYF	TGTGCCAGCAGTTTAACTAGCCGACTGAGCACAGATACGCAGTATTTT
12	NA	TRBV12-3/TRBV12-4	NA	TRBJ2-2	CASSRLAGELFF	TGTGCCAGCAGTAGACTAGCCGGGGAGCTGTTTTTT
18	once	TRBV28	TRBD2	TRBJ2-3	CASSLSAGLAGVGDTQYF	TGTGCCAGCAGTTTATCGGCGGGACTAGCGGGAGTGGGAGATACGCAGTATTTT
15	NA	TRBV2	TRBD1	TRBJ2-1	CASSEDQGALSEQFF	TGTGCCAGCAGTGAAGACCAGGGGGCGTTAAGTGAGCAGTTCTTC
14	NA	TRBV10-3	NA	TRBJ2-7	CAISARSTDYEQYF	TGTGCCATCAGTGCGAGATCGACTGACTACGAGCAGTACTTC
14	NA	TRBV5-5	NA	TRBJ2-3	CASSLGASGDTQYF	TGTGCCAGCAGCTTGGGTGCCTCGGGGGATACGCAGTATTTT
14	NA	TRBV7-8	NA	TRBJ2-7	CASSLTAQSYEQYF	TGTGCCAGCAGCCTAACTGCACAGTCCTACGAGCAGTACTTC
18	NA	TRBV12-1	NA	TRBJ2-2	CASSWGPGVTPNTGELFF	TGTGCCAGCAGCTGGGGCCCTGGCGTGACCCCGAACACCGGGGAGCTGTTTTTT
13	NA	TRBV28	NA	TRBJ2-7	CASSPGGSYEQYF	TGTGCCAGCAGTCCAGGAGGGTCCTACGAGCAGTACTTC
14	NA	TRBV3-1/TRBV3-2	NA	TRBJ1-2	CASRSRDKPYGYTF	TGTGCCAGCAGATCCCGGGACAAACCGTATGGCTACACCTTC
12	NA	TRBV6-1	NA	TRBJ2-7	CASSDERYEQYF	TGTGCCAGCAGTGACGAGCGCTACGAGCAGTACTTC
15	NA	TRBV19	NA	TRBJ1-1	CASKWQGPDHTEAFF	TGTGCCAGTAAATGGCAGGGGCCGGATCACACTGAAGCTTTCTTT